Given below is one TCR beta chain in context. This clonotype was picked up many times. It has no known antigen specificity. Base-call qualities are not available, and no considerably larger clone is one nucleotide away. This sample stems from a study of T cells after yellow fever vaccination (dated 2019 in TCRdb). Looking at the study overall: The SMART-Seq v4 Ultra Low Input RNA kit was used to prepare libraries from fractions with low cell numbers. Bulk TCR alpha and beta repertoires were sequenced longitudinally to track T-cell clones before and after primary and booster YFV17D yellow fever vaccination. Two healthy male donors, one aged 18 to 30 and one aged 30 to 40 years, were included in the cohort. Blood samples were taken at several timepoints before and after primary and secondary immunization, and bulk PBMC replicates and cell subsets were isolated. Overall study results and their limits: Because abundant contaminating clonotypes from the bulk population could be contained in FACS-sorted repertoires, computational filtering was required. Most clones expanded after primary vaccination (almost 98% of CD4 and 88% of CD8) were re-detected after the booster, suggesting that broad memory maintenance occurred. A small fraction of clonotypes showed up in both the CD4 and CD8 compartments, probably as a result of convergent recombination. The secondary T-cell response was found to be weaker but faster than the primary response, with a peak reached on day 5 rather than on day 15. Because only two donors were included in the study, the extent to which the findings can be generalized is limited.

What the treatment or condition label conveys for this sample: live attenuated yellow fever vaccine strain. At each blood-draw timepoint, two biological replicates of bulk PBMCs were obtained. PBMCs were isolated from peripheral blood using a standard Ficoll-Paque protocol. TriZol was used to extract RNA from bulk PBMCs, from CD4 and CD8 fractions, and from dextramer-positive and dextramer-negative fractions. Data came from an Illumina NovaSeq 6000. TCR cDNA was synthesized by 5'RACE template switching, through which a universal primer site and unique molecular identifiers were introduced. cDNA synthesis was primed from both the TCR alpha and TCR beta constant segments. Library amplification used two PCR steps, and the second PCR step added sample barcodes and sequencing adapters. Sequencing of libraries was performed on Illumina HiSeq 2500 (2x100 bp) or NovaSeq (2x150 bp). The published analysis was carried out like this. MIGEC handled demultiplexing of reads and collapsing into UMI consensus sequences, while MiXCR performed V(D)J alignment. Vaccine-responding clonotypes were identified with edgeR using replicate PBMC samples, with FDR below 0.01 and a log2 fold change above 5 up to day 15 being required. Each bulk clonotype received a CD4 or CD8 identity based on whether the sequenced CD4 or CD8 repertoire contained that clonotype at higher abundance. In TCRdb, the public reads were trimmed at Q25 with fastp and aligned with MiXCR, with productive beta chains retained. A single entry per CDR3 protein holds the most common genes and DNA from its merged rows. The V and J calls here are based on TCRdb, not the publication. Here the sample has around 320,000 distinct CDR3 sequences; around 4.3% occur a single time. The ten largest account for approximately 19% of the sample.

The CDR3 has 11 amino acids, counting the end cysteine and phenylalanine. The entry retains the CDR3 DNA only, 33 bases that are in frame from base 1. A distance of 3 bases separates the germline ends of V and J, which lose 3 bases and 3 bases respectively. CDR1 is given as SGHTA and CDR2 as FQGNSA, both from the germline V gene. The source is a man in his late teens or twenties who received the YFV17D yellow fever vaccine. The V gene is TRBV7-2 and the J gene is TRBJ2-7; the D gene is not confidently resolved. Sequencing was performed on PBMCs, taken 15 days after the yellow fever booster vaccination. The CDR3 corresponds to CASSFYYEQYF. In nucleotides, the sequence is TGTGCCAGCAGCTTTTACTACGAGCAGTACTTC.